Sequencing of this T cell receptor (beta chain) was carried out in a study of human T cells and chemical hapten exposure. Noted time point: patch test 2, 6 weeks after DPC sensitization. This sample's treatment: therapeutic diphenylcyclopropenone sensitization with weekly scalp DPC. In germline, CDR1 is SGHRS, CDR2 YFSETQ. The CDR3 has 18 amino acids. The J segment lost 0 bases and the V segment lost 0 bases, leaving 6 bases of the junction unmatched. Many counts were recorded for this clonotype. Its matching antigen is unknown. MiXCR, run by TCRdb on the RACE reads, gives a single entry per CDR3 protein. Counted here are 350,000 to 400,000 distinct CDR3 sequences, under 6.5% occurring once; the ten biggest clones make up around 6%. Whole-study results and caveats: Having alopecia, donors may respond immunologically unlike healthy people.

This material consisted of whole blood, taken in connection with sensitization to the hapten diphenylcyclopropenone (DPC). The rearrangement uses TRBV5-1 and TRBJ2-6; 7 bases align to TRBD1. This TCR was sampled from a woman aged 18-29 years with alopecia areata. Some clones in this sample may be carry-over from other donors' samples. In DNA form, the CDR3 reads TGCGCCAGCAGCTTGGGACCTGACAGGGCCTCTGGGGCCAACGTCCTGACTTTC. Translation gives CASSLGPDRASGANVLTF.